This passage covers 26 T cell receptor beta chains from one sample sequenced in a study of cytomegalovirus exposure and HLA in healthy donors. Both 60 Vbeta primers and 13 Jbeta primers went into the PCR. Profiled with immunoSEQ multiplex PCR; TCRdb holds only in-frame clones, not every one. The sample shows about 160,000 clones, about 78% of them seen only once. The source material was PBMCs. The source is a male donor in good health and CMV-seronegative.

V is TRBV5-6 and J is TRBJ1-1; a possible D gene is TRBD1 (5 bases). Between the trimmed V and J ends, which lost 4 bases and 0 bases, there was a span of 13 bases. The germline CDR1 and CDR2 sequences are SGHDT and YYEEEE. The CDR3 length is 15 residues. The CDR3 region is CASSNWGLLNTEAFF. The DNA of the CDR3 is TGTGCCAGCAGCAACTGGGGACTCCTGAACACTGAAGCTTTCTTT.

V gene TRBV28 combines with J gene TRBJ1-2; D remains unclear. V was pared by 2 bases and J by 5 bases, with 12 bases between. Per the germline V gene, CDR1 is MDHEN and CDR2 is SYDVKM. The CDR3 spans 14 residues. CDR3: CASSLGYRIYGYTF. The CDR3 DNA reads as TGTGCCAGCAGTTTAGGTTACAGAATTTATGGCTACACCTTC.

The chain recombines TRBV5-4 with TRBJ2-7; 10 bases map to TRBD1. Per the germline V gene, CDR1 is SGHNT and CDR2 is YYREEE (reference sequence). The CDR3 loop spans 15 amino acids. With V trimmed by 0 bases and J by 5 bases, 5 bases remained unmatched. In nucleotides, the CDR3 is TGTGCCAGCAGCTTGGGACAGGGGGCAGTGGACGAGCAGTACTTC. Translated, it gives CASSLGQGAVDEQYF.

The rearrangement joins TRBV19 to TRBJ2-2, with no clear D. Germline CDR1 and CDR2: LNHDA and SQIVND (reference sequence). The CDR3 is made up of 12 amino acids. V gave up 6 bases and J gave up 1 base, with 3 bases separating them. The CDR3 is CASSVNTGELFF. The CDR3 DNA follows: TGTGCCAGTAGCGTGAACACCGGGGAGCTGTTTTTT.

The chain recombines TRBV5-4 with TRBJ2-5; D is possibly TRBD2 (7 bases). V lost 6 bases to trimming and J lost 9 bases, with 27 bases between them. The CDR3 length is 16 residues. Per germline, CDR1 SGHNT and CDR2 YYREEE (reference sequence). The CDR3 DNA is TGTGCCAGCATGAAACGCGGGGGCCTTGGATTTGGGGCCCAGTACTTC. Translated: CASMKRGGLGFGAQYF.

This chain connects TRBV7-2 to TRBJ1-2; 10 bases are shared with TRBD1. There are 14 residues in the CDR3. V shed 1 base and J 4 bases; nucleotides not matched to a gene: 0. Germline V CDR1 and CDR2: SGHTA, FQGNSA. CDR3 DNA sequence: TGTGCCAGCAGCTTAGGACAGGGGGCCTATGGCTACACCTTC. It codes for CASSLGQGAYGYTF.

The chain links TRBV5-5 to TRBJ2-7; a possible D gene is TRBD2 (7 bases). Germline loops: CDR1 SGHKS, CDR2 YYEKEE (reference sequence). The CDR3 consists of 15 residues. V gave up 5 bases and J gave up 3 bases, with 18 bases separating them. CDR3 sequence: CASSIDGGRGYEQYF. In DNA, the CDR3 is TGTGCCAGCAGTATCGACGGGGGGCGAGGCTACGAGCAGTACTTC. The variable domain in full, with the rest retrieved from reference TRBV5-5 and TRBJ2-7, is DAGVTQSPTHLIKTRGQQVTLRCSPISGHKSVSWYQQVLGQGPQFIFQYYEKEERGRGNFPDRFSARQFPNYSSELNVNALLLGDSALYLCASSIDGGRGYEQYFGPGTRLTVT.

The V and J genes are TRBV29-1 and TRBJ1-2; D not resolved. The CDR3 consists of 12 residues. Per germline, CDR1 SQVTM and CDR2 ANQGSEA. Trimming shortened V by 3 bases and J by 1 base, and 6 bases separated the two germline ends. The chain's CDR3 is CSVDSFNYGYTF. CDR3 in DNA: TGCAGCGTTGATTCCTTTAACTATGGCTACACCTTC.

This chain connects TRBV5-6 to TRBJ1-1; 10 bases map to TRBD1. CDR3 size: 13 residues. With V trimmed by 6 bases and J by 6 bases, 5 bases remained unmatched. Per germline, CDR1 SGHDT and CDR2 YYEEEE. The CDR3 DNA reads TGTGCCAGCAAAAGACAGGGGGCGGCTGAAGCTTTCTTT. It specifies CASKRQGAAEAFF.

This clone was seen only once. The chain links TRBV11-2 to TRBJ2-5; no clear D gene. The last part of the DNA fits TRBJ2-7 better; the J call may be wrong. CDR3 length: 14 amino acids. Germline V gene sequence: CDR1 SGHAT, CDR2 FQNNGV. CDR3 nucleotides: TGTGCCAGCAGCTTTCTCCAGGTCGGCTACGAGCAGTACTTC. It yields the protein CASSFLQVGYEQYF.

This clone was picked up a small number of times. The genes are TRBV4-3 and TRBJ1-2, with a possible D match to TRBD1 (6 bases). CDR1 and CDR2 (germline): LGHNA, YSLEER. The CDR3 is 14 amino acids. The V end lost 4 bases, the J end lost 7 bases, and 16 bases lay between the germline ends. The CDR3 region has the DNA TGCGCCAGCAGCCGAGGCCAGGGGCATGGTGGCTACACCTTC. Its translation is CASSRGQGHGGYTF.

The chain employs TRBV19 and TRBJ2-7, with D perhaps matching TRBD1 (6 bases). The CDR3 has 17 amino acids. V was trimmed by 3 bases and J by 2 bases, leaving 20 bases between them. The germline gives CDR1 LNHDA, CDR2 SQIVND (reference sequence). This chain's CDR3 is CASSIKRTQGFPYEQYF. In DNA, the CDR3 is TGTGCCAGTAGTATTAAGCGAACACAGGGTTTCCCCTACGAGCAGTACTTC.

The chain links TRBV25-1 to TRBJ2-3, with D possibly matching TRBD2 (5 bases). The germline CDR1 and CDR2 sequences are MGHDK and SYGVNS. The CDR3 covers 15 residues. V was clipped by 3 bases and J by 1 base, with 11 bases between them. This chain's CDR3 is CASSEMQRRTDTQYF. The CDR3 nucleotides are TGTGCCAGCAGTGAGATGCAGCGGCGCACAGATACGCAGTATTTT.

The CDR3 spells CASSPTWEETQYF. The CDR3 coding sequence is TGTGCCAGCTCACCAACATGGGAGGAGACCCAGTACTTC. The chain employs TRBV18 and TRBJ2-5; D possibly corresponds to TRBD2 (5 bases). Germline CDR1 and CDR2: KGHSH and LQKENI. The CDR3 runs 13 residues. V dropped 2 bases and J dropped 5 bases, with 9 bases sitting between them.

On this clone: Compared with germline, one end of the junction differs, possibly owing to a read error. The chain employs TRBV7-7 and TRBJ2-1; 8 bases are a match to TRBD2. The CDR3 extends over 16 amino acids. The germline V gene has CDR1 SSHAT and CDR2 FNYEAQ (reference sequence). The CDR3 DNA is TGTGCTAGCAGCTTAGCGCCCGCGGGGGGTGGGAATGAGCAGTTCTTC. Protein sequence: CASSLAPAGGGNEQFF. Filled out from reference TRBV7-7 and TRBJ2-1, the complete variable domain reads GAGVSQSPRYKVTKRGQDVTLRCDPISSHATLYWYQQALGQGPEFLTYFNYEAQPDKSGLPSDRFSAERPEGSISTLTIQRTEQRDSAMYRCASSLAPAGGGNEQFFGPGTRLTVL.

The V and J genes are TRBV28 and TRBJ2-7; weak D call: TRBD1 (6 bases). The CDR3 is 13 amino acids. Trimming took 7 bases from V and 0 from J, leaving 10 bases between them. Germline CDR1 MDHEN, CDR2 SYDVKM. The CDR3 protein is CASTRTASYEQYF. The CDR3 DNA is TGTGCCAGCACCCGGACAGCCTCCTACGAGCAGTACTTC.

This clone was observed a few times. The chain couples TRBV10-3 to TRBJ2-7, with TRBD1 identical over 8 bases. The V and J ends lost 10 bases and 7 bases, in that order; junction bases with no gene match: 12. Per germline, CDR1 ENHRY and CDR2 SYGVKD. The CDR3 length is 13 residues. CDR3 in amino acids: CATSPQGAGEQYF. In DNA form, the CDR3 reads TGTGCCACGTCCCCCCAGGGGGCTGGGGAGCAGTACTTC.

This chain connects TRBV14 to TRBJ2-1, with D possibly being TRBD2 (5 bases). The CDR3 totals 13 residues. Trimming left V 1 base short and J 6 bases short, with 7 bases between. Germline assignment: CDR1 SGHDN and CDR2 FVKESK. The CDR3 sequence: CASSQALANEQFF. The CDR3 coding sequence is TGTGCCAGCAGCCAAGCCCTAGCCAATGAGCAGTTCTTC. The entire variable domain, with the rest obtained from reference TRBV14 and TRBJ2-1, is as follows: EAGVTQFPSHSVIEKGQTVTLRCDPISGHDNLYWYRRVMGKEIKFLLHFVKESKQDESGMPNNRFLAERTGGTYSTLKVQPAELEDSGVYFCASSQALANEQFFGPGTRLTVL.

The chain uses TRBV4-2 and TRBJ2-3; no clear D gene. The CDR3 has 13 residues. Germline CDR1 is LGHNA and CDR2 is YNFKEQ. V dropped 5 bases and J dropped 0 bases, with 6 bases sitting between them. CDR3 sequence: CASSVHSTDTQYF. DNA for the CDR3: TGTGCCAGCAGCGTACATAGCACAGATACGCAGTATTTT.

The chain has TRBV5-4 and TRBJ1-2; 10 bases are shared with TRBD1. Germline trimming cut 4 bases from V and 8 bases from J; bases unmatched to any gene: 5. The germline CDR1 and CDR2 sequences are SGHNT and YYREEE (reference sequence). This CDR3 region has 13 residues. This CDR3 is CASSPGTGEGYTF. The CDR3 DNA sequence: TGTGCCAGCAGCCCCGGGACAGGGGAGGGCTACACCTTC.

This CDR3 reads CASSLGSGGTQYF. CDR3 nucleotides: TGTGCCAGCAGTTTAGGTTCAGGGGGGACCCAGTACTTC. V and J are TRBV28 and TRBJ2-7, with TRBD1 matching over 7 bases. The J call is uncertain, as TRBJ2-5 better fits the DNA end. This CDR3 contains 13 residues. CDR1 and CDR2 (germline): MDHEN, SYDVKM.

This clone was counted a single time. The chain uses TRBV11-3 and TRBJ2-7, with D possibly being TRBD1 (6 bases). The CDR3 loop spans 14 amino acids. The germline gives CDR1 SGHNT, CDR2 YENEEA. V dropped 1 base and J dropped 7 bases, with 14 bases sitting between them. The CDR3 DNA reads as TGTGCCAGCAGCTTAGGAGGAGGAACAGGGGAGCAGTACTTC. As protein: CASSLGGGTGEQYF.

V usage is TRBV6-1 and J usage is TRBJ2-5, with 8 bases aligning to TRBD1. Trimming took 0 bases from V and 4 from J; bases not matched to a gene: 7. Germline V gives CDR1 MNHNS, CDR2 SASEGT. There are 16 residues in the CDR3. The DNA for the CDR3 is TGTGCCAGCAGTGAAGCTGGGGGACAGGACACAGAGACCCAGTACTTC. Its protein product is CASSEAGGQDTETQYF.

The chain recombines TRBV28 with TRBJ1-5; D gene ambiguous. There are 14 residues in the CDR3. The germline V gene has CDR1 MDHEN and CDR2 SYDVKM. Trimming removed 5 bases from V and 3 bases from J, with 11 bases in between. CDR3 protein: CASSAPGFNQPQHF. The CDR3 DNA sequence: TGTGCCAGCAGTGCCCCGGGGTTCAATCAGCCCCAGCATTTT.

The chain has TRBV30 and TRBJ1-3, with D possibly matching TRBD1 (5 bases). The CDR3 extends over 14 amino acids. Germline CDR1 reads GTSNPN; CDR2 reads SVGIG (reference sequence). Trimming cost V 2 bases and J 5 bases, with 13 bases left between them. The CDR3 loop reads CAWSPPGGRNTIYF. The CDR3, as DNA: TGTGCCTGGAGTCCCCCGGGGGGAAGAAACACCATATATTTT.

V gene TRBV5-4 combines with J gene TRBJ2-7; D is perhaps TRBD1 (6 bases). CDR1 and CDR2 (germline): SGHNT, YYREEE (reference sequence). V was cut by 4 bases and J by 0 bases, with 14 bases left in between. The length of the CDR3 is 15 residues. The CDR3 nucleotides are TGTGCCAGCAGCCACGCAGGGGTTCTCTCCTACGAGCAGTACTTC. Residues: CASSHAGVLSYEQYF.